This T cell receptor beta chain was recovered during a study of identical twins. The table lists this clonotype with a few counts. Antigen specificity is unknown. General study results and limits: Cord blood's abundant beta clonotypes had fewer insertions, unlike memory repertoires. Conclusions were based on cross-sectional statistical analysis, without following the same donors. Models underpredicted monozygotic twin sharing of out-of-frame TCR alpha.

TCRdb reprocessed the 5' RACE reads via MiXCR and lists one record per CDR3 protein. The repertoire holds 400,000 to 500,000 distinct CDR3 sequences, with approximately 17% as singletons. What was sequenced was naive T cells sorted from blood. The receptor was derived from a man between 50 and 59 years old in good health.

The CDR3 DNA follows: TGTGCCAGCAGCTTGGGGCGGAATCAGGAGGGCTACACCTTC. This sequence encodes CASSLGRNQEGYTF. The V call is TRBV5-4, the J call TRBJ1-2; D gene uncertain. Germline CDR1 SGHNT, CDR2 YYREEE (reference sequence). The CDR3 extends over 14 amino acids. The V and J ends lost 0 bases and 8 bases respectively, with 14 bases between them.